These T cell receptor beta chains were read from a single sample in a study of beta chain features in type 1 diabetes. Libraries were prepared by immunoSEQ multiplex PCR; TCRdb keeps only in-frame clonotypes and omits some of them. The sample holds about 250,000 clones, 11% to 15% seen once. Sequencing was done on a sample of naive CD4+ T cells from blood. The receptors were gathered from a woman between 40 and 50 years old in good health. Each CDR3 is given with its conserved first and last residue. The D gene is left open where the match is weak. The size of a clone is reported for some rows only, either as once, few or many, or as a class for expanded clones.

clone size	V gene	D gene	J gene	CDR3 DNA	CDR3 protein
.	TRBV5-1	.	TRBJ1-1	TGCGCCAGCACCCTTGGGCCCGGGGTGAACACTGAAGCTTTCTTT	CASTLGPGVNTEAFF
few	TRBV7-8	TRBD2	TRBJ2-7	TGTGCCAGCAGCTTAGAGGTCCTAGCGGCATCCTACGAGCAGTACTTC	CASSLEVLAASYEQYF
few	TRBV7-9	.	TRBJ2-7	TGTGCCAGCAGCCCATCCGGGACACTGGGGGTCGAGCAGTACTTC	CASSPSGTLGVEQYF
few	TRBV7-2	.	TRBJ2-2	TGTGCCAGCAGCTCCCACCCGGGGGCCGGGGAGCTGTTTTTT	CASSSHPGAGELFF
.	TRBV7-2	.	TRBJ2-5	TGTGCCAGCAGCCCGCCCACAGCCCCCGGGGGTGAGACCCAGTACTTC	CASSPPTAPGGETQYF
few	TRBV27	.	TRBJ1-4	TGTGCCAGCAGTTCCAGAACCGCAACTAATGAAAAACTGTTTTTT	CASSSRTATNEKLFF
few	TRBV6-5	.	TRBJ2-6	TGTGCCAGCAGTTACTCGACCGGCGGGCCCGTCCTGACTTTC	CASSYSTGGPVLTF
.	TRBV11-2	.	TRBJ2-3	TGTGCCAGCAGCTTCAGACTAACAGATACGCAGTATTTT	CASSFRLTDTQYF
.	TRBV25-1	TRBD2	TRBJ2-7	TGTGCCAGTGCCGGGGGGGGAGCCTACGAGCAGTACTTC	CASAGGGAYEQYF
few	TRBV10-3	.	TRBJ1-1	TGTGCCATCAGTGACTCGACAGGGAACACTGAAGCTTTCTTT	CAISDSTGNTEAFF
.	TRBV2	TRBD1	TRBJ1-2	TGTGCCAGCAGTCTCGGGACAGGGCTCTTC	CASSLGTGLF
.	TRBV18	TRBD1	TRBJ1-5	TGTGCCAGCTCACCGAGAGAGGGGGCCGATCAGCCCCAGCATTTT	CASSPREGADQPQHF